A few counts support the clone carrying this TCR beta chain. In the study's own analysis: Cell counts per sample came from amplifying reference gene primers. Profiling relied on immunoSEQ multiplex PCR, and the TCRdb table lists in-frame clones only, not all of them. D and trimming come from the DNA, and the V and J calls and clone size come from that table. The sample consists of hundreds of thousands of clones, about nine tenths of them appearing once. CDR1 is LGHDT, CDR2 YNNKEL, per germline (reference sequence). The CDR3 sequence is 14 residues long. After removal of 2 bases from V and 5 bases from J, the junction contained 3 bases not matched to a gene. The data originate from a study of blood T cell repertoires in COVID-19. The overall study: In each case, the material was cDNA or gDNA derived from T cells, B-cell-depleted T cells, or PBMCs.

The sample comprised peripheral blood. V gene TRBV3-1 (or the pseudogene TRBV3-2) combines with J gene TRBJ1-1, with 9 bases lining up with TRBD1. The source is a woman aged 18-29 years with acute or convalescent COVID-19. In DNA form, the CDR3 reads TGTGCCAGCAGCCAAACAGGGGGCCGTACTGAAGCTTTCTTT. It is translated as CASSQTGGRTEAFF.